The present TCR beta chain was sequenced within a study of T cells after yellow fever vaccination. Overall study results and limits: Contamination by abundant bulk-population clonotypes could be present in FACS-sorted repertoires.

This clonotype was recorded at least ten times. Its antigen remains unidentified. MiXCR was run by TCRdb on the 5' RACE reads, yielding one entry per CDR3 protein. This table has more than 110,000 distinct CDR3 sequences, approximately 6.6% appearing once. CDR3 length: 15 residues. The trim removed 7 bases at V and 2 bases at J, leaving 4 bases unmatched. Germline V gene sequence: CDR1 MNHEY, CDR2 SVGEGT. This clonotype originated in a young man who received the YFV17D yellow fever vaccine. The V gene is TRBV6-2 or TRBV6-3, the J gene TRBJ2-6, with TRBD1 identical over 8 bases. The input for sequencing was CD4+ T cells sorted from PBMCs, taken 10 days after the yellow fever booster vaccination. For the CDR3, the DNA is TGTGCCAGCAAAAGGACAGGGCCTGGGGCCAACGTCCTGACTTTC. Translating it yields CASKRTGPGANVLTF.